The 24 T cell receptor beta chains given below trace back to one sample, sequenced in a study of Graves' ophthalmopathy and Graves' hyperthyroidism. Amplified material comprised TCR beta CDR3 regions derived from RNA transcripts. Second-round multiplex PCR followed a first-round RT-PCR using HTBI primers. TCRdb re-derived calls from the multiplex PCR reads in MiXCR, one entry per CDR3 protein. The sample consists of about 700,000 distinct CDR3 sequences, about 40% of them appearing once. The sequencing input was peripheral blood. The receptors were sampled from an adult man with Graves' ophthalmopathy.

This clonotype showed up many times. CDR3: CASSLEYNSPLHF. CDR3 DNA sequence: TGTGCCAGCAGCTTAGAGTATAATTCACCCCTCCACTTT. V gene TRBV7-3 combines with J gene TRBJ1-6; D is ambiguous. CDR3 length: 13 residues. Per germline, CDR1 SGHTA and CDR2 FQGTGA. V was clipped by 2 bases and J by 4 bases, with 3 bases between them.

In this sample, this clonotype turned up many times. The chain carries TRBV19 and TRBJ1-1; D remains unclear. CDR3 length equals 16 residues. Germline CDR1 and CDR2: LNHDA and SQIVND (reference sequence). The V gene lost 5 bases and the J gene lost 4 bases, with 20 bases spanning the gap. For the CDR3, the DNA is TGTGCCAGTAGTCGCCAAGTCCCACCCTGGGGCACTGAAGCTTTCTTT. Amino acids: CASSRQVPPWGTEAFF.

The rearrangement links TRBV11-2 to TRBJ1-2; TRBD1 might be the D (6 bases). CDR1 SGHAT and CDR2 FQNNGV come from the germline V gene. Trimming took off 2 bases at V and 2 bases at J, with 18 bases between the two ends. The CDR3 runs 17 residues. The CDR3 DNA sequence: TGTGCCAGCAGCTTAAGCGCGGTTACGAGGGGGAACTATGGCTACACCTTC. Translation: CASSLSAVTRGNYGYTF.

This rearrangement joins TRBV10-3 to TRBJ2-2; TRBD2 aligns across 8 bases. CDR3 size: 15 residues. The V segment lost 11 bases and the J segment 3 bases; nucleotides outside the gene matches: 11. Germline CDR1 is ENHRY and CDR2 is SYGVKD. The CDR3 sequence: CAVPRGGADTGELFF. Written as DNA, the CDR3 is TGTGCCGTTCCACGGGGGGGCGCTGACACCGGGGAGCTGTTTTTT.

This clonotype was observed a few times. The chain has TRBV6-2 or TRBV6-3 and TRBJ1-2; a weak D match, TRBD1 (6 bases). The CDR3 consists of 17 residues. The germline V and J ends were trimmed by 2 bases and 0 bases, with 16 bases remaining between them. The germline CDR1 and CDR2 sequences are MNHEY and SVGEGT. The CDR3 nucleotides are TGTGCCAGCAGTTACCGAAGGACAGACGGGGCTAACTATGGCTACACCTTC. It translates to CASSYRRTDGANYGYTF.

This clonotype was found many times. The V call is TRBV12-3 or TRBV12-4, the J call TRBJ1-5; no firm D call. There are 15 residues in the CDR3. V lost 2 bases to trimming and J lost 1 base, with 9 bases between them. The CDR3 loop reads CASSLQRRSNQPQHF. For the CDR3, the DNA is TGTGCCAGCAGTTTACAGAGGCGAAGCAATCAGCCCCAGCATTTT.

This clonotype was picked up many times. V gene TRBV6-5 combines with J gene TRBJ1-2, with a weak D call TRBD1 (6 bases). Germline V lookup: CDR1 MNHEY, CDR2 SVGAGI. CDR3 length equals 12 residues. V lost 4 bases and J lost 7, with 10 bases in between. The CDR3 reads CASSSTTGGYTF. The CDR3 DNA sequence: TGTGCCAGCAGTTCTACGACAGGTGGCTACACCTTC.

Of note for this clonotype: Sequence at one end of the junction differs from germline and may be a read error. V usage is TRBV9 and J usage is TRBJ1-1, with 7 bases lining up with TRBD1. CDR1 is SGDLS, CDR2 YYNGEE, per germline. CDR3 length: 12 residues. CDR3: CASSTEGAEAFF. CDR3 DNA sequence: TGTGCCAGCAGCACAGAGGGGGCTGAAGCCTTCTTT.

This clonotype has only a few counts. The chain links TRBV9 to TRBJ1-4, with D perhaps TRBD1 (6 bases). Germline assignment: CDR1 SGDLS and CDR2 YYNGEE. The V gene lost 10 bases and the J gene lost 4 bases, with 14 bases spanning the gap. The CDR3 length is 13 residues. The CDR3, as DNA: TGTGCCCACCGGCAGGGGAATAATGAAAAACTGTTTTTT. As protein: CAHRQGNNEKLFF.

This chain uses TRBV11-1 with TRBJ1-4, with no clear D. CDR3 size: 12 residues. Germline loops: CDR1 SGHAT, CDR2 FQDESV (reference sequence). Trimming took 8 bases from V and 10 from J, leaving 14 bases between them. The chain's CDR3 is CASSDAPVKLFF. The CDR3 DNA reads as TGTGCCAGCTCTGATGCCCCGGTAAAACTGTTTTTT.

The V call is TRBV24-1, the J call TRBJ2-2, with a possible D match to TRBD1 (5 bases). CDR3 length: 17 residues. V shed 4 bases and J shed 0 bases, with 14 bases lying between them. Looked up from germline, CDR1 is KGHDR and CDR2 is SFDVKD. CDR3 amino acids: CATSDPTTGPNTGELFF. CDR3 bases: TGTGCCACCAGTGACCCTACCACAGGCCCGAACACCGGGGAGCTGTTTTTT.

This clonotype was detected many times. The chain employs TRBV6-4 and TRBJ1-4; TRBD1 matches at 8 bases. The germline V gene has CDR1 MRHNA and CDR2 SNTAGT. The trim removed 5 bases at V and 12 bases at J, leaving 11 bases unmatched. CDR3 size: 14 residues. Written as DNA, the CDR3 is TGTGCCAGCAGTTACGGACAGGGCGCATTCGAACTGTTTTTT. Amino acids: CASSYGQGAFELFF.

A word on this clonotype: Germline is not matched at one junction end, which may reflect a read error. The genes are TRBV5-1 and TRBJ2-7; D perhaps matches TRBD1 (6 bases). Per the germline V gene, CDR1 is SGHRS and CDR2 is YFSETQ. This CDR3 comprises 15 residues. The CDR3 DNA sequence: TGCGCCAGCAGCTTGTTCGACAGGTCTTCCGGGGAGCTGTACTTC. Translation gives CASSLFDRSSGELYF.

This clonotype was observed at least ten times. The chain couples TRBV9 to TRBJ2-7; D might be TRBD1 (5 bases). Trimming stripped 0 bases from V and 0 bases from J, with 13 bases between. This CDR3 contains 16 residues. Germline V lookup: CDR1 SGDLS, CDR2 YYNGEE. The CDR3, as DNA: TGTGCCAGCAGCGTAGAGGCAGGGAAGAGCTCCTACGAGCAGTACTTC. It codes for CASSVEAGKSSYEQYF.

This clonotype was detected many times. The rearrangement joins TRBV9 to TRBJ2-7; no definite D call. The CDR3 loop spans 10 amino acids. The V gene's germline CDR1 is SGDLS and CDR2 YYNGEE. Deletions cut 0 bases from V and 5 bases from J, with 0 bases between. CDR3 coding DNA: TGTGCCAGCAGCGTAGACGAGCAGTACTTC. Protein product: CASSVDEQYF.

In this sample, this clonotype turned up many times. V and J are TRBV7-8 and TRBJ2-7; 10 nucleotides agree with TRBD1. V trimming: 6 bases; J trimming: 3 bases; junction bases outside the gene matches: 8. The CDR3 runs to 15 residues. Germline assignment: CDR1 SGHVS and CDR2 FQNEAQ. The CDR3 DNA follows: TGTGCCAGCAGGTCCGGGACAGGGGCCAACTACGAGCAGTACTTC. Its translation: CASRSGTGANYEQYF.

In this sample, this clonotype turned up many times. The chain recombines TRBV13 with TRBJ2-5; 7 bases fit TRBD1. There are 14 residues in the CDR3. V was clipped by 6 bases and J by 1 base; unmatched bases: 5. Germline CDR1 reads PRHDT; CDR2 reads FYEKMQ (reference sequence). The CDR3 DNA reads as TGTGCCAGCAGGCTAGACAGGGCCCAAGAGACCCAGTACTTC. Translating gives CASRLDRAQETQYF.

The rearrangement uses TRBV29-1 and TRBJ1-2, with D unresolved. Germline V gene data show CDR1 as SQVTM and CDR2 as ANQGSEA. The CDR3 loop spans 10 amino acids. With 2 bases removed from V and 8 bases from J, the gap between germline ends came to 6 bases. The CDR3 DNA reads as TGCAGCGTTGAACCCTCAGGCTACACCTTC. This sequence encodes CSVEPSGYTF.

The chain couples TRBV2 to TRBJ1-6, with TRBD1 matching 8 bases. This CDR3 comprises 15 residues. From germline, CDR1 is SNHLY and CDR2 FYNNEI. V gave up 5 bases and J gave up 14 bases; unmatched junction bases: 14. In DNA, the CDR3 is TGTGCCAGCAGTCCTGGGACAGGCGGTCCCAGGGCCCTCCACTTT. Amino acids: CASSPGTGGPRALHF.

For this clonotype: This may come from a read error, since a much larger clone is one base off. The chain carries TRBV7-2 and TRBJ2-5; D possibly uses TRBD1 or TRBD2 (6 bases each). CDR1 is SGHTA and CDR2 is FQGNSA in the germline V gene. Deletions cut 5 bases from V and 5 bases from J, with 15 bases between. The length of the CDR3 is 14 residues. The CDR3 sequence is CASSHVGGRETQYF. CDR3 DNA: TGTGCCAGCAGCCATGTTGGGGGGCGGGAGACCCAGTACTTC.

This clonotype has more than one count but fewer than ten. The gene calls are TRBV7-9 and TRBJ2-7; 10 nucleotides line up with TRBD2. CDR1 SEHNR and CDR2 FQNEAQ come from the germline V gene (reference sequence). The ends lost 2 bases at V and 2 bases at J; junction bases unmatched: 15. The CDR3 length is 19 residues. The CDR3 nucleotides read TGTGCCAGCAGCTTAACGACTAGCGGGTACCACAATCCAACCTACGAGCAGTACTTC. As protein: CASSLTTSGYHNPTYEQYF.

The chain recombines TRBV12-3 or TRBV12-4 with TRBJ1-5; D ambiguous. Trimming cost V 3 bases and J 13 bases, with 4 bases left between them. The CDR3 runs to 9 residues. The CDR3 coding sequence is TGTGCCAGCAGTTTTAGGCAGCATTTT. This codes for CASSFRQHF.

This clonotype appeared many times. The CDR3 here is CSVMNRGQNTEAFF. The CDR3 DNA sequence: TGCAGCGTGATGAACAGGGGGCAGAACACTGAAGCTTTCTTT. The chain joins TRBV29-1 to TRBJ1-1; 9 bases are shared with TRBD1. This CDR3 comprises 14 residues. Germline values: CDR1 SQVTM, CDR2 ANQGSEA. V lost 6 bases, J lost 1 base, and 6 bases stayed unmatched.

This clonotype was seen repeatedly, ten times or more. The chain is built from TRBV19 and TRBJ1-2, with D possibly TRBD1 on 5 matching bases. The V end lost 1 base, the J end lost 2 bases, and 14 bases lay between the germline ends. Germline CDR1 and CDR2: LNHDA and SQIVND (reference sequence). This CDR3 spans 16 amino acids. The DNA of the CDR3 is TGTGCCAGTAGTATAGGCTCTCCAGGGAACAACTATGGCTACACCTTC. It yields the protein CASSIGSPGNNYGYTF.